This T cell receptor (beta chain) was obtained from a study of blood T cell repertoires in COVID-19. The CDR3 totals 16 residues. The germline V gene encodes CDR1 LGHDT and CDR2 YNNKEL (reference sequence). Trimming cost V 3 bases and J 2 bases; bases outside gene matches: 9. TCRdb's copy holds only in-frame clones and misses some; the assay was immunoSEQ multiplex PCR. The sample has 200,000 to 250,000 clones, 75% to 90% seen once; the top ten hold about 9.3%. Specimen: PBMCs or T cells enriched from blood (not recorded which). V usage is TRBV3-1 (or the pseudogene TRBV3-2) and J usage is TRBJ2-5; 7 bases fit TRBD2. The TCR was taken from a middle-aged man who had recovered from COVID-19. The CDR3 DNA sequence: TGTGCCAGCAGCCACCGAGGGGCGGGGGTACAAGAGACCCAGTACTTC. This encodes CASSHRGAGVQETQYF.